The T cell receptor beta chain under discussion was sequenced for a study of human T cells and chemical hapten exposure. On the study more broadly: Chiefly women, the patients showed alopecia areata, totalis or universalis.

Germline assignment: CDR1 SNHLY and CDR2 FYNNEI. V lost 3 bases to trimming and J lost 6 bases, with 10 bases between them. The length of the CDR3 is 13 residues. TCRdb independently ran MiXCR on the RACE reads; one entry per CDR3 protein. Of about 40,000 distinct CDR3 sequences detected, roughly a tenth appear once; the ten largest clones hold roughly 6%. There are many counts of this clonotype. Time point of the sample: pre-sensitization, week 0. As for treatment: therapeutic diphenylcyclopropenone sensitization with weekly scalp DPC. The specimen was whole blood, collected in connection with sensitization to the hapten diphenylcyclopropenone (DPC). The source is a man aged 30-40 years with alopecia areata. Some clones in this sample may be carry-over from other donors' samples. This chain links TRBV2 with TRBJ2-3, with D possibly called TRBD1 or TRBD2 (5 bases each). CDR3 nucleotides: TGTGCCAGCAGTGATGTGGGGGTGGATACGCAGTATTTT. Its translation is CASSDVGVDTQYF.